The T cell receptor beta chain under discussion was sequenced for a study of T cell responses to AZD1222 COVID-19 vaccine. General study results and limits: Only after the peak T cell response were repertoires sampled. Most donors were white British, females outnumbered males, and clonal diversity was possibly underestimated. Nearly half of spike-specific TCRs reportedly target unmutated variant regions. The number of AZD1222 recipients seropositive at baseline was only five or six.

This CDR3 comprises 15 residues. The trim removed 4 bases at V and 3 bases at J, leaving 6 bases unmatched. CDR1 is KGHDR and CDR2 is SFDVKD in the germline V gene. Remarks on this clone: Its antigen is not identified.

Measured with immunoSEQ multiplex PCR; TCRdb has only the in-frame clones, and not every one. The data show around 74,000 clones, 92% seen once. J is TRBJ2-7 and V is TRBV24-1, with TRBD1 matching 9 bases. The sequencing used peripheral blood, collected on day 0 of MenACWY control vaccination. This receptor was taken from an adult in good health. The CDR3, as DNA: TGTGCCACCAGTGAGGCGACAGGGGGGATCTACGAGCAGTACTTC. This codes for CATSEATGGIYEQYF.